The clone carrying this T cell receptor beta chain was picked up many times. As yet, its antigen is unknown. This record comes from a study of early T cells in non-severe SARS-CoV-2 infection. Whole-study context: Sequencing input comprised bulk RNA from unsorted whole blood; chain pairing was not available.

Points from the study as a whole: Database matching using VDJdb favored anti-spike CD8 responses, with private and CD4 specificities left missing.

Attached unique molecular identifiers marked individual cDNA molecules. TCRdb recomputed calls from the 5' RACE reads with MiXCR, one row per CDR3 protein. This table has tens of thousands of distinct CDR3 sequences, about 7.1% appearing once. Germline assignment: CDR1 SGHTA and CDR2 FQGNSA. V was pared by 5 bases and J by 7 bases, with 17 bases between. CDR3 length equals 14 residues. The clonotype was recovered from an adult who was a healthcare worker with PCR-confirmed SARS-CoV-2 infection or an uninfected control (not recorded which). The chain employs TRBV7-2 and TRBJ1-1, with a possible D match to TRBD1 (6 bases). Specimen: whole blood, collected at baseline. In nucleotides, the CDR3 is TGTGCCAGCAGCCCTACGTTGCAGGGGTATGAAGCTTTCTTT. Its protein product is CASSPTLQGYEAFF. Supplemented by reference TRBV7-2 and TRBJ1-1, the full variable domain reads GAGVSQSPSNKVTEKGKDVELRCDPISGHTALYWYRQSLGQGLEFLIYFQGNSAPDKSGLPSDRFSAERTGGSVSTLTIQRTQQEDSAVYLCASSPTLQGYEAFFGQGTRLTVV.